These 19 T cell receptor beta chains were all obtained from the same sample, sequenced in a study of blood T cell repertoires in COVID-19. The protocol was immunoSEQ multiplex PCR, while the TCRdb copy is restricted to in-frame clones and leaves out a portion. The sample consists of hundreds of thousands of clones, roughly 79% of them appearing once. Source material: peripheral blood. The receptor source for this set is a woman at least 80 years old with COVID-19, enrolled during active disease.

The rearrangement links TRBV3-1 (or the pseudogene TRBV3-2) to TRBJ2-7; 9 nucleotides line up with TRBD2. The CDR3 contains 16 residues. J lost 2 bases, V lost 1 base, and 6 bases had no gene match. Germline assignment: CDR1 LGHDT and CDR2 YNNKEL (reference sequence). CDR3 region: CASSQASGTSPYEQYF. In nucleotides, the CDR3 is TGTGCCAGCAGCCAAGCCTCCGGGACTAGCCCCTACGAGCAGTACTTC.

The V gene is TRBV19, the J gene TRBJ1-5; D gene ambiguous. Trimming removed 0 bases from V and 6 bases from J, with 6 bases in between. The CDR3 is 13 amino acids. Germline CDR1 reads LNHDA; CDR2 reads SQIVND (reference sequence). The CDR3 region has the DNA TGTGCCAGTAGTATAGACGAGGGTCAGCCCCAGCATTTT. As protein: CASSIDEGQPQHF.

V usage is TRBV7-9 and J usage is TRBJ2-2; the D gene is possibly TRBD2 (7 bases). V lost 3 bases and J 7 bases, leaving 12 bases between the germline ends. The germline gives CDR1 SEHNR, CDR2 FQNEAQ (reference sequence). This CDR3 has 14 residues. CDR3 sequence reads: CASSFRGADGELFF. The CDR3 DNA reads as TGTGCCAGCAGCTTCCGGGGGGCCGACGGGGAGCTGTTTTTT. The variable domain in full, completed from reference TRBV7-9 and TRBJ2-2, reads DTGVSQNPRHKITKRGQNVTFRCDPISEHNRLYWYRQTLGQGPEFLTYFQNEAQLEKSRLLSDRFSAERPKGSFSTLEIQRTEQGDSAMYLCASSFRGADGELFFGEGSRLTVL.

This rearrangement joins TRBV19 to TRBJ1-5; D ambiguous. Germline lookup yields CDR1 LNHDA and CDR2 SQIVND (reference sequence). The CDR3 has 16 amino acids. Trimming took 4 bases from V and 0 from J, leaving 13 bases between them. CDR3 region: CASSTRTSYSNQPQHF. CDR3 coding DNA: TGTGCCAGTAGTACAAGGACTTCTTATAGCAATCAGCCCCAGCATTTT.

The chain links TRBV5-5 to TRBJ1-2; D may be TRBD1 (5 bases). The CDR3 consists of 14 residues. Trimming removed 3 bases at V and 4 bases at J, with 13 bases between. Germline lookup yields CDR1 SGHKS and CDR2 YYEKEE (reference sequence). The CDR3 nucleotides are TGTGCCAGCAGCTCAGGGCTGAGGTTCTATGGCTACACCTTC. Translated, it gives CASSSGLRFYGYTF.

This clone was counted only a few times. V is TRBV19 and J is TRBJ1-6; D ambiguous. The germline V and J ends were trimmed by 3 bases and 5 bases, with 11 bases remaining between them. Germline values: CDR1 LNHDA, CDR2 SQIVND (reference sequence). The CDR3 contains 15 residues. For the CDR3, the DNA is TGTGCCAGTAGTATCTTAGAGCGAAATAATTCACCCCTCCACTTT. Translated, it gives CASSILERNNSPLHF.

The chain joins TRBV4-1 to TRBJ1-2, with D tentatively TRBD1 (5 bases). Trimming pared 0 bases from V and 8 bases from J, leaving 22 bases between. This CDR3 is 17 amino acids long. Germline V gene lookup returns CDR1 MGHRA and CDR2 YSYEKL. The CDR3 bases are TGCGCCAGCAGCCAAGATCCCCTTACGGTTCAAAGGGGAGGCTACACCTTC. Translating gives CASSQDPLTVQRGGYTF.

This clone occurred a few times. CDR3 bases: TGTGCCAGTAAACCCCACGGCCCGCGGTGGGAAAAACTGTTTTTT. Its translation is CASKPHGPRWEKLFF. V is TRBV19 and J is TRBJ1-4; D gene ambiguous. This CDR3 spans 15 amino acids. The V end lost 7 bases, the J end lost 8 bases, and 20 bases lay between the germline ends. The germline gives CDR1 LNHDA, CDR2 SQIVND (reference sequence). The complete variable domain, with remaining parts taken from reference TRBV19 and TRBJ1-4, reads DGGITQSPKYLFRKEGQNVTLSCEQNLNHDAMYWYRQDPGQGLRLIYYSQIVNDFQKGDIAEGYSVSREKKESFPLTVTSAQKNPTAFYLCASKPHGPRWEKLFFGSGTQLSVL.

CDR3 DNA sequence: TGTGCCATCAGTGAGGTGACTAGTAATGAGCAGTTCTTC. Translating it yields CAISEVTSNEQFF. The rearrangement links TRBV10-3 to TRBJ2-1; D perhaps matches TRBD2 (6 bases). CDR3 size: 13 residues. Germline V gene lookup returns CDR1 ENHRY and CDR2 SYGVKD. Trimming removed 2 bases at V and 7 bases at J, with 9 bases between.

The chain employs TRBV11-2 and TRBJ2-3, with a weak D call TRBD1 (5 bases). This CDR3 region has 15 residues. The germline V and J ends were trimmed by 1 base and 2 bases, with 10 bases remaining between them. The germline gives CDR1 SGHAT, CDR2 FQNNGV. This CDR3 is CASSLGDGHTDTQYF. The CDR3 nucleotides read TGTGCCAGCAGCTTAGGTGACGGACACACAGATACGCAGTATTTT.

The rearrangement joins TRBV18 to TRBJ1-5, with D uncertain. V lost 5 bases to trimming and J lost 1 base, with 18 bases between them. The length of the CDR3 is 17 residues. Germline V gene sequence: CDR1 KGHSH, CDR2 LQKENI. CDR3 bases: TGTGCCAGCTCATCGGATGAGGGCGGAGGAAGCAATCAGCCCCAGCATTTT. Encoded protein: CASSSDEGGGSNQPQHF. Using reference TRBV18 and TRBJ1-5 for the parts outside the CDR3, the full variable domain is NAGVMQNPRHLVRRRGQEARLRCSPMKGHSHVYWYRQLPEEGLKFMVYLQKENIIDESGMPKERFSAEFPKEGPSILRIQQVVRGDSAAYFCASSSDEGGGSNQPQHFGDGTRLSIL.

The rearrangement joins TRBV11-2 to TRBJ1-2; 9 bases map to TRBD1. V shed 1 base and J 8 bases; nucleotides not matched to a gene: 8. The CDR3 runs 15 residues. Germline assignment: CDR1 SGHAT and CDR2 FQNNGV. CDR3 bases: TGTGCCAGCAGCTTAGCACGTCTAGGGACAGGGGGCTACACCTTC. Translation: CASSLARLGTGGYTF.

J is TRBJ2-1 and V is TRBV9, with 8 bases aligning to TRBD2. Germline values: CDR1 SGDLS, CDR2 YYNGEE. V was pared by 1 base and J by 9 bases, with 9 bases of the junction left unmatched. The CDR3 length is 15 residues. The chain's CDR3 is CASSVTAGVVGEQFF. DNA of the CDR3: TGTGCCAGCAGCGTAACAGCGGGAGTGGTAGGTGAGCAGTTCTTC.

This clone was counted only a few times. This chain connects TRBV6-5 to TRBJ1-4, with no clear D. The CDR3 has 14 amino acids. Germline values: CDR1 MNHEY, CDR2 SVGAGI. Trimming removed 8 bases from V and 8 bases from J, with 18 bases in between. As DNA, the CDR3 is TGTGCCAGCTCGTCCGATCTTCTATCCGAAAAACTGTTTTTT. It codes for CASSSDLLSEKLFF.

On this clone: A junction end diverges from the germline sequence, so it may reflect a read error. The chain couples TRBV10-3 to TRBJ1-1; TRBD1 matches at 8 bases. This CDR3 contains 16 residues. Germline V gene lookup returns CDR1 ENHRY and CDR2 SYGVKD. Written as DNA, the CDR3 is TGTACCATCAGTCCGGGCAGGGGGCCTATGAACACTGAAGCTTTCTTT. Amino acid sequence: CTISPGRGPMNTEAFF.

The chain links TRBV27 to TRBJ1-2, with 10 positions matching TRBD1. The length of the CDR3 is 14 residues. The junction had 9 bases not matched to a gene; V was cut back by 7 bases and J by 7 bases. Germline CDR1 MNHEY, CDR2 SMNVEV (reference sequence). CDR3 sequence: CASKIHGQGVGYTF. In DNA, the CDR3 is TGTGCCAGCAAAATCCACGGACAGGGGGTTGGCTACACCTTC.

This chain links TRBV7-3 with TRBJ1-3; D call uncertain. The CDR3 runs to 12 residues. V was cut by 9 bases and J by 0 bases, with 6 bases left in between. Germline V lookup: CDR1 SGHTA, CDR2 FQGTGA. CDR3 DNA: TGTGCCAGTGGGCACTCTGGAAACACCATATATTTT. This sequence encodes CASGHSGNTIYF. Complete variable domain (other parts from reference TRBV7-3 and TRBJ1-3): GAGVSQTPSNKVTEKGKYVELRCDPISGHTALYWYRQSLGQGPEFLIYFQGTGAADDSGLPNDRFFAVRPEGSVSTLKIQRTERGDSAVYLCASGHSGNTIYFGEGSWLTVV.

V gene TRBV7-2 combines with J gene TRBJ1-2, with a weak D call TRBD1 (5 bases). The CDR3 sequence is 13 residues long. V was trimmed by 5 bases and J by 8 bases, leaving 15 bases between them. Germline loops: CDR1 SGHTA, CDR2 FQGNSA. CDR3 amino acids: CASSLEGGDGYTF. CDR3 DNA sequence: TGTGCCAGCAGCCTTGAGGGAGGGGACGGCTACACCTTC.

This clone has at least ten counts. The chain combines TRBV5-1 with TRBJ1-1; TRBD1 matches 8 bases. This CDR3 spans 15 amino acids. CDR1 and CDR2 from the germline V gene are SGHRS and YFSETQ. V shed 1 base, J shed 5 bases, and the junction held 7 bases outside the gene matches. The CDR3 loop reads CASSLIRDRSTEAFF. Here the CDR3 DNA reads TGCGCCAGCAGCTTGATCCGGGACAGGTCTACTGAAGCTTTCTTT. Combining the CDR3 with reference TRBV5-1 and TRBJ1-1 gives the whole variable domain KAGVTQTPRYLIKTRGQQVTLSCSPISGHRSVSWYQQTPGQGLQFLFEYFSETQRNKGNFPGRFSGRQFSNSRSEMNVSTLELGDSALYLCASSLIRDRSTEAFFGQGTRLTVV.